The clone carrying this T cell receptor (beta chain) was counted a single time. The table came from immunoSEQ multiplex PCR; TCRdb's copy has only in-frame clones and leaves some out. Here the sample spans about 640,000 clones, 72% being singletons. These data belong to a study of shared clonotypes between healthy human individuals. The specimen was memory CD4+ T cells sorted from blood. Sample subset: CD45RA-negative fraction. The sequence was obtained from a woman younger than 45 in good health.

CDR3 amino acids: CASSLSVAGGYEQYF. CDR3 DNA: TGTGCCAGCAGTCTTAGTGTAGCGGGGGGCTACGAGCAGTACTTC. The V call is TRBV28, the J call TRBJ2-7; 10 nucleotides agree with TRBD2. Trimming removed 5 bases from V and 3 bases from J; junction bases left unmatched: 7. Looked up from germline, CDR1 is MDHEN and CDR2 is SYDVKM. The CDR3 extends over 15 amino acids.